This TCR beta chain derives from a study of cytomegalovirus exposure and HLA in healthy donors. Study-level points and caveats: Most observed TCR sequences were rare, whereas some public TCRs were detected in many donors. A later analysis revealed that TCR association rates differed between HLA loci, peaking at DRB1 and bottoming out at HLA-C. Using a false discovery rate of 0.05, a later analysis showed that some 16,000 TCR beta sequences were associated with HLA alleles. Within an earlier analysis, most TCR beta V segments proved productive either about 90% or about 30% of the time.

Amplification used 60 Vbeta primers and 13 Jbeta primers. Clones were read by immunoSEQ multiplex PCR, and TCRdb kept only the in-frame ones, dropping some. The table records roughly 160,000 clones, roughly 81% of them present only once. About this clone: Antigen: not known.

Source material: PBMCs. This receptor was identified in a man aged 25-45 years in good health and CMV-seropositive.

CDR3 loop: CASSRRTSGFTDTQYF. CDR3 nucleotide sequence: TGTGCCAGCAGCCGACGGACTAGCGGGTTCACAGATACGCAGTATTTT. The rearrangement joins TRBV7-9 to TRBJ2-3; 11 bases agree with TRBD2. Trimming took 5 bases from V and 2 from J; bases not matched to a gene: 6. CDR3 length: 16 amino acids. Looked up from germline, CDR1 is SEHNR and CDR2 is FQNEAQ (reference sequence).